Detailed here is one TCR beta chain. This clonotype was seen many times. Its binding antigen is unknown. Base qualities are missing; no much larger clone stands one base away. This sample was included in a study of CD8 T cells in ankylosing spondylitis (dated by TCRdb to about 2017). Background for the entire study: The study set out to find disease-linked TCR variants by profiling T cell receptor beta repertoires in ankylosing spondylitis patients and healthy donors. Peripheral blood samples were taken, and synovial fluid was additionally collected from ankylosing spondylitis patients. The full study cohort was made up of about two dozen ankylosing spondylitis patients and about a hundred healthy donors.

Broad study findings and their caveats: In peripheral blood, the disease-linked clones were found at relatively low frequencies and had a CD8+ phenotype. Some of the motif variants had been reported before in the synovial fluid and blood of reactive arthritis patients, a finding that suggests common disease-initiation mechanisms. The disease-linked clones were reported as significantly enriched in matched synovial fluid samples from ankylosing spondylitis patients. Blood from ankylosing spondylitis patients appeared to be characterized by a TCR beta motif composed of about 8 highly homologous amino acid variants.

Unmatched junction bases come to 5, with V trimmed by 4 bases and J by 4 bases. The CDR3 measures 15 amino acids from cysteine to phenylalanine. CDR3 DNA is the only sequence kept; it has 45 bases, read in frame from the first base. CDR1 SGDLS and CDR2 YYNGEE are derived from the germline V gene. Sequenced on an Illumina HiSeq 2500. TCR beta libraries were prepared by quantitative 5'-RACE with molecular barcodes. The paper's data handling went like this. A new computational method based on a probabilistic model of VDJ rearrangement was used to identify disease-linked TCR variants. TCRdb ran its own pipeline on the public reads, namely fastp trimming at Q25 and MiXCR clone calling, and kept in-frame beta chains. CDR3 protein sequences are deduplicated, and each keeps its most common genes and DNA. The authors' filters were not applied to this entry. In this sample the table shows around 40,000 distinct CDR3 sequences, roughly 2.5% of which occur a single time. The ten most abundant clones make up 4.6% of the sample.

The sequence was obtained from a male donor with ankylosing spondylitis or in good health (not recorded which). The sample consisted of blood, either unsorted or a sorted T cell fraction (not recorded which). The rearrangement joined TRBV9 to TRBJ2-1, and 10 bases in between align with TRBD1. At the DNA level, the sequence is TGTGCCAGCAGCCGGACAGGGGGGAAATACAATGAGCAGTTCTTC. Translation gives CASSRTGGKYNEQFF.